A single sample gave rise to the 19 T cell receptor beta chains below, sequenced in a study of T-cell reconstitution after alpha-beta-depleted transplantation in children. During its preparation, the TCRbeta library received unique molecular identifiers. TCRdb re-called the PCR reads with MiXCR, one entry per CDR3 protein. The sample consists of some 240,000 distinct CDR3 sequences, about 9.6% of them appearing once. Sequencing was performed on PBMCs from the stem cell graft donor, taken from the stem cell graft. These receptors came from a human donor who donated a stem cell graft to a child with SCID.

This clonotype was counted ten times or more. The chain couples TRBV7-9 to TRBJ2-1; TRBD2 matches at 8 bases. Per the germline V gene, CDR1 is SEHNR and CDR2 is FQNEAQ (reference sequence). The CDR3 totals 16 residues. The junction had 9 bases not matched to a gene; V was cut back by 2 bases and J by 6 bases. Here the CDR3 reads CASSLYRGGNLNEQFF. DNA for the CDR3: TGTGCCAGCAGCTTATATCGCGGGGGGAACCTCAATGAGCAGTTCTTC.

This clonotype was found many times. This chain links TRBV9 with TRBJ1-2; no definite D call. The CDR3 is made up of 14 amino acids. Looked up from germline, CDR1 is SGDLS and CDR2 is YYNGEE. V shed 4 bases and J shed 4 bases, with 14 bases lying between them. The CDR3 region is CASSPGGVGYGYTF. The CDR3 DNA reads as TGTGCCAGCAGCCCTGGTGGTGTGGGCTATGGCTACACCTTC.

In this sample, this clonotype turned up many times. The rearrangement links TRBV24-1 to TRBJ1-6; possible D gene TRBD1, 6 bases. V was trimmed by 3 bases and J by 9 bases, leaving 11 bases between them. Germline lookup yields CDR1 KGHDR and CDR2 SFDVKD. This CDR3 region has 14 residues. The CDR3 DNA follows: TGTGCCACCAGTGATGGGACAAGAGGTTCACCCCTCCACTTT. Its protein is CATSDGTRGSPLHF.

This clonotype was detected ten times or more. The chain carries TRBV2 and TRBJ2-7; D is perhaps TRBD1 (6 bases). V shed 6 bases and J shed 4 bases, with 16 bases lying between them. From germline, CDR1 is SNHLY and CDR2 FYNNEI. The CDR3 has 14 amino acids. CDR3 sequence (DNA): TGTGCCAGCAGCTTACAGGGAATCCTATACGAGCAGTACTTC. Translating it yields CASSLQGILYEQYF.

This clonotype was observed at least ten times. V gene TRBV5-6 combines with J gene TRBJ2-7, with D hard to call. This CDR3 is 13 amino acids long. The germline V and J ends were trimmed by 0 bases and 3 bases, with 7 bases remaining between them. The germline CDR1 and CDR2 sequences are SGHDT and YYEEEE. This chain's CDR3 is CASSLGKIYEQYF. CDR3 DNA sequence: TGTGCCAGCAGCTTGGGCAAGATCTACGAGCAGTACTTC.

Many counts were recorded for this clonotype. The V and J genes are TRBV5-5 and TRBJ2-4; D not resolved. Trimming pared 0 bases from V and 7 bases from J, leaving 8 bases between. The CDR3 loop spans 13 amino acids. Germline V gene data show CDR1 as SGHKS and CDR2 as YYEKEE (reference sequence). CDR3 protein: CASSLEGSNIQYF. The CDR3 nucleotides read TGTGCCAGCAGCTTGGAAGGGTCCAACATTCAGTACTTC.

This clonotype was seen at least ten times. The CDR3 region is CASSLTYVAGELFF. The CDR3 DNA reads TGCGCCAGCAGCTTGACGTATGTGGCCGGGGAGCTGTTTTTT. The V gene is TRBV5-1, the J gene TRBJ2-2; no clear D gene. CDR1 and CDR2 (germline): SGHRS, YFSETQ. Between the trimmed V and J ends, which lost 1 base and 6 bases, there was a span of 10 bases. The CDR3 runs to 14 residues.

This clonotype occurred a few times. The chain has TRBV18 and TRBJ2-7; possibly TRBD1 or TRBD2 for D (5 bases each). Germline CDR1 is KGHSH and CDR2 is LQKENI. The CDR3 totals 14 residues. The germline V and J ends were trimmed by 6 bases and 6 bases, with 18 bases remaining between them. The CDR3 loop is CASSPTGPEGEQYF. The CDR3 DNA reads as TGTGCCAGCTCCCCTACGGGGCCTGAGGGCGAGCAGTACTTC.

This clonotype was counted many times. This chain connects TRBV5-1 to TRBJ1-5; tentative D call: TRBD1 (6 bases). The CDR3 extends over 14 amino acids. Trimming removed 3 bases at V and 9 bases at J, with 16 bases between. Germline loops: CDR1 SGHRS, CDR2 YFSETQ. CDR3 sequence (DNA): TGCGCCAGCAGCTCTACACAGGGCCAAGGGCCCCAGCATTTT. This encodes CASSSTQGQGPQHF.

The chain recombines TRBV14 with TRBJ2-3; D remains unclear. Trimming took off 1 base at V and 6 bases at J, with 23 bases between the two ends. The CDR3 extends over 18 amino acids. Germline lookup yields CDR1 SGHDN and CDR2 FVKESK. The CDR3 DNA reads TGTGCCAGCAGCCAAGCCCTGAACGTCCCCAGATTTCGGGATACGCAGTATTTT. Residues: CASSQALNVPRFRDTQYF.

The chain links TRBV30 to TRBJ2-3; D ambiguous. The CDR3 extends over 14 amino acids. Per germline, CDR1 GTSNPN and CDR2 SVGIG (reference sequence). With 3 bases removed from V and 0 bases from J, the gap between germline ends came to 10 bases. For the CDR3, the DNA is TGTGCCTGGAGCGGAATCCTGAGCACAGATACGCAGTATTTT. Translating gives CAWSGILSTDTQYF.

This clonotype showed up many times. The CDR3 does not end in the conserved phenylalanine or tryptophan, so this is likely a read error. The gene calls are TRBV27 and TRBJ1-2; TRBD1 aligns across 11 bases. The CDR3 consists of 14 residues. V lost 4 bases, J lost 7 bases, and 5 bases stayed unmatched. In germline, CDR1 is MNHEY, CDR2 SMNVEV (reference sequence). The CDR3 loop is CASSYRTGGVGYTL. The DNA for the CDR3 is TGTGCCAGCAGTTATAGGACAGGGGGCGTTGGCTACACCCTC.

This clonotype has more than one count but fewer than ten. The V gene is TRBV6-1, the J gene TRBJ2-3; 8 bases map to TRBD1. There are 17 residues in the CDR3. The germline gives CDR1 MNHNS, CDR2 SASEGT. Germline trimming cut 5 bases from V and 2 bases from J; bases unmatched to any gene: 12. The CDR3 sequence is CASSLRHPGQVTDTQYF. CDR3 nucleotide sequence: TGTGCCAGCAGTCTCCGCCATCCGGGACAGGTCACAGATACGCAGTATTTT.

The gene calls are TRBV14 and TRBJ2-7, with D possibly TRBD2 on 6 matching bases. The CDR3 extends over 14 amino acids. The germline gives CDR1 SGHDN, CDR2 FVKESK. Trimming cost V 0 bases and J 7 bases, with 13 bases left between them. The CDR3 sequence: CASSQDAKGREQYF. CDR3 sequence (DNA): TGTGCCAGCAGCCAAGATGCGAAAGGGAGGGAGCAGTACTTC.

For the CDR3, the DNA is TGCAGCGTTGAACCCGGGACGGGCGACTCCTACAATGAGCAGTTCTTC. It encodes CSVEPGTGDSYNEQFF. The chain is built from TRBV29-1 and TRBJ2-1; D tentatively fits TRBD1 or TRBD2 (5 bases each). The CDR3 covers 16 residues. Trimming removed 2 bases at V and 0 bases at J, with 14 bases between. CDR1 SQVTM and CDR2 ANQGSEA come from the germline V gene.

In its sample, this clonotype was seen many times. The chain links TRBV4-3 to TRBJ2-7; D might be TRBD2 (5 bases). The length of the CDR3 is 13 residues. The germline V gene has CDR1 LGHNA and CDR2 YSLEER. The V end was cut by 1 base, the J end by 3 bases, with 7 bases between. CDR3 in amino acids: CASSQGAGYEQYF. CDR3 sequence (DNA): TGCGCCAGCAGCCAAGGGGCGGGCTACGAGCAGTACTTC.

The table lists this clonotype with many counts. The chain employs TRBV12-3 or TRBV12-4 and TRBJ2-1; possibly TRBD2 for D (6 bases). This CDR3 spans 14 amino acids. Trimming removed 7 bases from V and 7 bases from J, with 17 bases in between. The CDR3 nucleotides read TGTGCCAGCACCAGCCAGGGAGGTTGGAATGAGCAGTTCTTC. Translation gives CASTSQGGWNEQFF.

This clonotype appeared a few times. The chain combines TRBV5-1 with TRBJ2-5; D is perhaps TRBD1 (6 bases). Germline V gene data show CDR1 as SGHRS and CDR2 as YFSETQ. V lost 6 bases, J lost 1 base, and 19 bases lay in between. The CDR3 spans 16 residues. The CDR3 reads CASIGGGSAFQETQYF. The CDR3 DNA reads as TGCGCCAGCATTGGGGGCGGCTCGGCCTTCCAAGAGACCCAGTACTTC. The complete variable domain, with remaining parts taken from reference TRBV5-1 and TRBJ2-5, reads KAGVTQTPRYLIKTRGQQVTLSCSPISGHRSVSWYQQTPGQGLQFLFEYFSETQRNKGNFPGRFSGRQFSNSRSEMNVSTLELGDSALYLCASIGGGSAFQETQYFGPGTRLLVL.

In its sample, this clonotype was seen many times. The chain combines TRBV20-1 with TRBJ1-2; D is unclear. The CDR3 totals 12 residues. Trimming pared 5 bases from V and 1 base from J, leaving 8 bases between. The germline CDR1 and CDR2 sequences are DFQATT and SNEGSKA (reference sequence). CDR3 sequence reads: CSAPKINYGYTF. The CDR3 region has the DNA TGCAGTGCTCCCAAGATTAACTATGGCTACACCTTC.